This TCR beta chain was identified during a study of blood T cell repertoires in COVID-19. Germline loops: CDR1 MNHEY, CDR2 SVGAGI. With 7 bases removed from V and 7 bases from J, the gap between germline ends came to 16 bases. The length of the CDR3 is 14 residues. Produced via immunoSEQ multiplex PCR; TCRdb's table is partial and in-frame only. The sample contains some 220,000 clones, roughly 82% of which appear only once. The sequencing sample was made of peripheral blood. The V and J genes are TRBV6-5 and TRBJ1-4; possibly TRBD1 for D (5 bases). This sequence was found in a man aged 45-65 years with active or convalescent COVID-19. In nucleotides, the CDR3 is TGTGCCAGCACCTACCCCCGGGGGGGTGAAAAACTGTTTTTT. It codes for CASTYPRGGEKLFF.